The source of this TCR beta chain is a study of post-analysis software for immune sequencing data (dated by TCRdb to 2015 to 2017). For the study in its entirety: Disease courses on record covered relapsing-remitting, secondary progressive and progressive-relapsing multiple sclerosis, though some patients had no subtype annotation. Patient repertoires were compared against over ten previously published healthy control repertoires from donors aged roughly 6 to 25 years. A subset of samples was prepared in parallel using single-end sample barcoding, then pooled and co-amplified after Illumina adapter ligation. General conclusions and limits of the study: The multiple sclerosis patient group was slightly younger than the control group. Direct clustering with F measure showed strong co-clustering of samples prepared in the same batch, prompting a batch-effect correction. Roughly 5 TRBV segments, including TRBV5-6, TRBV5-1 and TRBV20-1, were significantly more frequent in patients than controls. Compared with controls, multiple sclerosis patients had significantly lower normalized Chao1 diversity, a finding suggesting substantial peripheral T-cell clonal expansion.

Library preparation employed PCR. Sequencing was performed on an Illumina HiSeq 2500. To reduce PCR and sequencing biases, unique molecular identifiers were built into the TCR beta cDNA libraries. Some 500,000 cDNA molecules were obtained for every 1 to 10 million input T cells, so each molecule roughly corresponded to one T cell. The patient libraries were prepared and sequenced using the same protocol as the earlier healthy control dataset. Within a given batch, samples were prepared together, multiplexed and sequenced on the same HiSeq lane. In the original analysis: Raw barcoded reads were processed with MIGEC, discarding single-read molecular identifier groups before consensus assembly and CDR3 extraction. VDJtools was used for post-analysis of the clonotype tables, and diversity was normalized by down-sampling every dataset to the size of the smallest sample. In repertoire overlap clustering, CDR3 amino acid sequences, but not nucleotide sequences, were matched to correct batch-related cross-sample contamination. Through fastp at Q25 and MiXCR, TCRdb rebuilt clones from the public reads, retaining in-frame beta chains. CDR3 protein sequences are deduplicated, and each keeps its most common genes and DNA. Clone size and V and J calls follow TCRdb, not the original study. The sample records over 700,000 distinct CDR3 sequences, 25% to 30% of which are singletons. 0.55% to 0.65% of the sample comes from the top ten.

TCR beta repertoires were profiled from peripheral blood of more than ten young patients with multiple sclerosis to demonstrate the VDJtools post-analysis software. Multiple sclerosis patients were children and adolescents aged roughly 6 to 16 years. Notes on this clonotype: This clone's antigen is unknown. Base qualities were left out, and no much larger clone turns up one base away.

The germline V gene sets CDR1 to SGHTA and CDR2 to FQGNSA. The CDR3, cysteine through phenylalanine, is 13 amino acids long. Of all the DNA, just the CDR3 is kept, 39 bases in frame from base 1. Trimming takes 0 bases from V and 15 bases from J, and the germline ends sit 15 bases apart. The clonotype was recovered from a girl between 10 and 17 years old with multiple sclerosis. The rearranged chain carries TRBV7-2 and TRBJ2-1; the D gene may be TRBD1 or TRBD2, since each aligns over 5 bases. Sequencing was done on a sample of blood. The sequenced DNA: TGTGCCAGCAGCTTAGCACCCGGGACCTCCCGGTTCTTC. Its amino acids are CASSLAPGTSRFF. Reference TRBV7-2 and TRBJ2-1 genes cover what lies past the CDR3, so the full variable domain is GAGVSQSPSNKVTEKGKDVELRCDPISGHTALYWYRQSLGQGLEFLIYFQGNSAPDKSGLPSDRFSAERTGGSVSTLTIQRTQQEDSAVYLCASSLAPGTSRFFGPGTRLTVL.